This is a list of T cell receptor beta chains from one sample in a study of CD8 T cells in Susac syndrome. From the immunoSEQ multiplex PCR reads, TCRdb called clonotypes with MiXCR, one entry per CDR3 protein. The top ten hold about 0.08% of the sample, which has 120,000 to 150,000 distinct CDR3 sequences, about 94% seen once. Sequencing was carried out using CD4+ T cells from PBMCs. The receptors were sampled from a human donor with Susac syndrome. CDR3s include the opening cysteine and the closing phenylalanine or tryptophan. D genes are given only for firm matches. Clone size is given for some rows only: seen once, a few or many times, or a class if the clone is expanded.

d_call: -; clone_size: once; j_call: TRBJ2-7; v_call: TRBV4-1; cdr3_length: 17; cdr3_aa: CASSQPTEGTKRYEQYF; cdr3_nt: TGCGCCAGCAGCCAACCGACAGAAGGGACAAAACGCTACGAGCAGTACTTC
d_call: -; clone_size: -; j_call: TRBJ1-2; v_call: TRBV20-1; cdr3_length: 13; cdr3_aa: CSASYPGSMGYTF; cdr3_nt: TGCAGTGCTAGTTATCCGGGTTCAATGGGCTACACCTTC
d_call: -; clone_size: -; j_call: TRBJ2-3; v_call: TRBV29-1; cdr3_length: 13; cdr3_aa: CSVEVPGTDTQYF; cdr3_nt: TGCAGCGTTGAAGTTCCTGGCACAGATACGCAGTATTTT
d_call: -; clone_size: -; j_call: TRBJ1-1; v_call: TRBV7-6; cdr3_length: 14; cdr3_aa: CASSFGTGNTEAFF; cdr3_nt: TGTGCCAGCAGCTTCGGGACCGGGAACACTGAAGCTTTCTTT
d_call: -; clone_size: -; j_call: TRBJ2-3; v_call: TRBV20-1; cdr3_length: 14; cdr3_aa: CSAGSGLYTDTQYF; cdr3_nt: TGCAGTGCTGGTAGCGGTCTATACACAGATACGCAGTATTTT
d_call: -; clone_size: -; j_call: TRBJ1-4; v_call: TRBV7-9; cdr3_length: 15; cdr3_aa: CASSPWEATNEKLFF; cdr3_nt: TGTGCCAGCAGCCCTTGGGAAGCAACTAATGAAAAACTGTTTTTT
d_call: -; clone_size: -; j_call: TRBJ1-1; v_call: TRBV15; cdr3_length: 16; cdr3_aa: CATSRDGARWNTEAFF; cdr3_nt: TGTGCCACCAGCAGAGATGGGGCCCGGTGGAACACTGAAGCTTTCTTT
d_call: TRBD2; clone_size: -; j_call: TRBJ2-1; v_call: TRBV29-1; cdr3_length: 14; cdr3_aa: CSVDSGRALGEQFF; cdr3_nt: TGCAGCGTTGATAGCGGGAGGGCCTTAGGTGAGCAGTTCTTC
d_call: -; clone_size: -; j_call: TRBJ2-7; v_call: TRBV28; cdr3_length: 12; cdr3_aa: CASSLYGVEQYF; cdr3_nt: TGTGCCAGCAGTCTCTATGGTGTCGAGCAGTACTTC
d_call: -; clone_size: -; j_call: TRBJ2-2; v_call: TRBV20-1; cdr3_length: 13; cdr3_aa: CSAKLPTTGELFF; cdr3_nt: TGCAGTGCCAAGCTCCCAACAACCGGGGAGCTGTTTTTT
d_call: -; clone_size: -; j_call: TRBJ2-2; v_call: TRBV5-1; cdr3_length: 17; cdr3_aa: CASSSFPQGSDTGELFF; cdr3_nt: TGCGCCAGCAGCTCATTCCCACAGGGCTCCGATACCGGGGAGCTGTTTTTT
d_call: TRBD2; clone_size: -; j_call: TRBJ2-7; v_call: TRBV6-5; cdr3_length: 18; cdr3_aa: CASSYSATGLADPYEQYF; cdr3_nt: TGTGCCAGCAGTTACTCAGCCACGGGACTAGCGGATCCCTACGAGCAGTACTTC
d_call: -; clone_size: -; j_call: TRBJ2-2; v_call: TRBV29-1; cdr3_length: 18; cdr3_aa: CSVEGVLGDGGNTGELFF; cdr3_nt: TGCAGCGTTGAAGGTGTCTTGGGCGATGGGGGCAACACCGGGGAGCTGTTTTTT
d_call: -; clone_size: -; j_call: TRBJ2-1; v_call: TRBV20-1; cdr3_length: 13; cdr3_aa: CSAREGSRHEQFF; cdr3_nt: TGCAGTGCTAGGGAAGGGAGTAGGCATGAGCAGTTCTTC
d_call: TRBD1; clone_size: -; j_call: TRBJ2-3; v_call: TRBV9; cdr3_length: 16; cdr3_aa: CASSVRQGIETDTQYF; cdr3_nt: TGTGCCAGCAGCGTAAGACAGGGGATAGAAACAGATACGCAGTATTTT